Sequencing of this TCR beta chain was carried out in a study of blood T cell repertoires in COVID-19. The CDR3 contains 17 residues. J lost 3 bases, V lost 0 bases, and 6 bases had no gene match. Germline CDR1 is LNHNV and CDR2 is YYDKDF (reference sequence). Repertoires were generated with immunoSEQ multiplex PCR, while TCRdb's copy carries only in-frame clones and drops some. This sample has 180,000 or so clones, with approximately 90% found just once. Sequenced input: peripheral blood. This receptor was taken from a man aged 18 to 29 with acute or convalescent COVID-19. The J gene is TRBJ2-4, the V gene TRBV15, with 9 bases identical to TRBD2. CDR3 bases: TGTGCCACCAGCAGAGATTACCAAGCGGGGGGCAAAAACATTCAGTACTTC. Amino acids: CATSRDYQAGGKNIQYF. Together with reference TRBV15 and TRBJ2-4, the CDR3 gives the full variable domain: DAMVIQNPRYQVTQFGKPVTLSCSQTLNHNVMYWYQQKSSQAPKLLFHYYDKDFNNEADTPDNFQSRRPNTSFCFLDIRSPGLGDTAMYLCATSRDYQAGGKNIQYFGAGTRLSVL.